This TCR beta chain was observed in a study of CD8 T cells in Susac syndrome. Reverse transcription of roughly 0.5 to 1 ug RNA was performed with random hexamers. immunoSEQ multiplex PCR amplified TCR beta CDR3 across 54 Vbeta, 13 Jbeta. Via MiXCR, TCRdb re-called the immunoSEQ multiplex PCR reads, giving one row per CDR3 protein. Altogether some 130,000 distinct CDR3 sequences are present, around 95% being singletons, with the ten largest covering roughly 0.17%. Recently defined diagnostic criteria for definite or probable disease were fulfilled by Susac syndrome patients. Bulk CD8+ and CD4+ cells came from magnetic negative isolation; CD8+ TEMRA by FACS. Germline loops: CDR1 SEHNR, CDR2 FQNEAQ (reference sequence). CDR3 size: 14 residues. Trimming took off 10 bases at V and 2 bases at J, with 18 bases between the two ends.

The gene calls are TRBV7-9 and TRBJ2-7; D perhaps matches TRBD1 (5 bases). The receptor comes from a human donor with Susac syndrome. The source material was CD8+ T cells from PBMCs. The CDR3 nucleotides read TGTGCCATCCTTCGGCAGGGTGGGGCCTACGAGCAGTACTTC. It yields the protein CAILRQGGAYEQYF.